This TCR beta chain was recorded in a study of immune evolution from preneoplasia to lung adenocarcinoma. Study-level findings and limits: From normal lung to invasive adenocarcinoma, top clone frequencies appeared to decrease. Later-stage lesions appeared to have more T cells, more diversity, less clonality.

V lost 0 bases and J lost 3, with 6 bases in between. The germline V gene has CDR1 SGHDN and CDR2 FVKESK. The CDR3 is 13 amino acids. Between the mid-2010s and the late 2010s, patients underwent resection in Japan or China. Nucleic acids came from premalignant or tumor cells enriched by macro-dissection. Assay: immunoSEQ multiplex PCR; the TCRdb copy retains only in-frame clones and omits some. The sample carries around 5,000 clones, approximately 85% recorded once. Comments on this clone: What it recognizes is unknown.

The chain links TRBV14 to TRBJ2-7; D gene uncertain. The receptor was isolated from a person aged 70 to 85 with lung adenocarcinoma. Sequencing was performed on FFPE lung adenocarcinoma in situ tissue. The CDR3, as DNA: TGTGCCAGCAGCCAAGACCCTCACTACGAGCAGTACTTC. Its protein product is CASSQDPHYEQYF. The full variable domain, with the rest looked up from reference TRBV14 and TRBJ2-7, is EAGVTQFPSHSVIEKGQTVTLRCDPISGHDNLYWYRRVMGKEIKFLLHFVKESKQDESGMPNNRFLAERTGGTYSTLKVQPAELEDSGVYFCASSQDPHYEQYFGPGTRLTVT.